This T cell receptor (beta chain) is from a study of cytomegalovirus exposure and HLA in healthy donors. About the research overall: T cells numbering about 180 million yielded 90 million to 140 million unique TCR beta sequences in an earlier analysis. Findings and limits, study-wide: Presence/absence analysis assumed near-uniform sequencing depth across donors. Using a false discovery rate of 0.05, a later analysis showed that approximately 18,000 TCR beta sequences were associated with HLA alleles. Reports credit the classifier with highly specific, highly sensitive diagnosis of cytomegalovirus status.

Germline CDR1 reads SEHNR; CDR2 reads FQNEAQ (reference sequence). The CDR3 has 15 amino acids. The ends lost 5 bases at V and 6 bases at J; junction bases unmatched: 8. As concerns this clone: Its target is not known.

The study ran its PCR with 60 Vbeta and 13 Jbeta primers. Sequencing used immunoSEQ multiplex PCR; TCRdb keeps in-frame clones, though not all of them. The table lists about 63,000 clones, 79% of them singletons. J is TRBJ2-7 and V is TRBV7-9, with 12 bases identical to TRBD1. Sequenced input: PBMCs. The TCR sequence derives from a woman aged 25 to 39 in good health and CMV-seronegative. The CDR3 is CASSVAGQGAIEQYF. The CDR3, as DNA: TGTGCCAGCAGCGTCGCGGGACAGGGGGCAATCGAGCAGTACTTC.